Shown below are 10 T cell receptor beta chains from a single sample sequenced in a study of tumor and adjacent non-tumor tissue in lung cancer. A modified ARM-PCR protocol with three rounds of nested PCR amplified TCRbeta. TCRdb used MiXCR to reprocess the multiplex PCR reads, holding one entry per CDR3 protein. The repertoire includes 75,000 to 95,000 distinct CDR3 sequences, around 70% of them detected once, and about 9.2% sits in the top ten. RNA was extracted from bulk tissue without any cell sorting. The sample taken for sequencing was lung tumor tissue. These TCRs come from a woman aged 35 to 49 with non-small cell lung cancer.

On this clonotype: The junction shows a germline mismatch at one end, possibly a read error. The gene calls are TRBV10-1 and TRBJ1-1; the D is unclear. The CDR3 runs to 13 residues. Looked up from germline, CDR1 is WNHNN and CDR2 is SYGVQD (reference sequence). The CDR3 nucleotides read TGCGCCAGCAGAGAGAACAGTCTCTCTGAACCTTTCTTT. Its protein product is CASRENSLSEPFF.

Many counts were recorded for this clonotype. V usage is TRBV30 and J usage is TRBJ2-5; unclear D gene. CDR1 is GTSNPN and CDR2 is SVGIG in the germline V gene (reference sequence). This CDR3 contains 11 residues. The V end lost 1 base, the J end lost 7 bases, and 7 bases lay between the germline ends. CDR3 bases: TGTGCCTGGAGTGGAATGGGGACCCAGTACTTC. Translated, it gives CAWSGMGTQYF.

Regarding this clonotype: One junction end disagrees with the germline gene, perhaps due to a read error. The chain uses TRBV14 and TRBJ2-1, with D perhaps matching TRBD2 (5 bases). Germline-derived CDR1 and CDR2 are SGHDN and FVKESK. The CDR3 contains 16 residues. The CDR3 sequence: CASNRLLVDSYDEQFF. CDR3 sequence (DNA): TGTGCCAGCAACCGTCTTCTAGTGGACTCCTACGATGAGCAGTTCTTC.

On this clonotype: The conserved closing phenylalanine or tryptophan is absent in this CDR3, likely reflecting a read error. This sequence joins TRBV11-2 and TRBJ2-1; TRBD2 matches 11 bases. This CDR3 is built from 18 residues. Germline V gives CDR1 SGHAT, CDR2 FQNNGV. CDR3 sequence (DNA): TGTGCTAGCAACTCGCGCATCGTAACTAGCGGGGGACTAAGGGAGCAGTTCTTG. This encodes CASNSRIVTSGGLREQFL.

The rearrangement links TRBV5-1 to TRBJ2-5; D is uncertain. Trimming removed 6 bases at V and 1 base at J, with 10 bases between. The CDR3 totals 13 residues. The germline CDR1 and CDR2 sequences are SGHRS and YFSETQ. The CDR3 is CASTGTTQETQYF. In DNA form, the CDR3 reads TGCGCCAGCACCGGAACTACCCAAGAGACCCAGTACTTC. Combining the CDR3 with reference TRBV5-1 and TRBJ2-5 gives the whole variable domain KAGVTQTPRYLIKTRGQQVTLSCSPISGHRSVSWYQQTPGQGLQFLFEYFSETQRNKGNFPGRFSGRQFSNSRSEMNVSTLELGDSALYLCASTGTTQETQYFGPGTRLLVL.

V usage is TRBV5-4 and J usage is TRBJ2-5; D might be TRBD2 (6 bases). This CDR3 is 14 amino acids long. CDR1 and CDR2 from the germline V gene are SGHNT and YYREEE (reference sequence). The CDR3 sequence: CARSYPGGTETQYF. The CDR3 DNA reads TGTGCTAGAAGCTACCCCGGGGGAACGGAGACCCAGTACTTC.

J is TRBJ1-1 and V is TRBV10-2; the D is unclear. The germline V gene encodes CDR1 WSHSY and CDR2 SAAADI. V gave up 0 bases and J gave up 2 bases, with 10 bases separating them. The CDR3 sequence is 15 residues long. The DNA of the CDR3 is TGCGCCAGCAGTGAGTCATCAGTTCCCAACACTGAAGCTTTCTTT. Translating it yields CASSESSVPNTEAFF.

A remark on this clonotype: One end of the junction is discordant with germline, which a read error may explain. This chain connects TRBV29-1 to TRBJ2-3; a weak D match, TRBD2 (7 bases). The germline V gene has CDR1 SQVTM and CDR2 ANQGSEA. CDR3 size: 14 residues. The CDR3, as DNA: TGCAACGGCACAGGGAGGGATAACACAGAAACGCAGTATTTT. The encoded protein is CNGTGRDNTETQYF.

This clonotype was found many times. The gene calls are TRBV28 and TRBJ1-2; D unresolved. Germline assignment: CDR1 MDHEN and CDR2 SYDVKM. The CDR3 is 13 amino acids. Trimming removed 8 bases at V and 0 bases at J, with 10 bases between. The CDR3 bases are TGTGCCAGCCGCCCGATGGCTAACTATGGCTACACCTTC. Translating it yields CASRPMANYGYTF.

The chain combines TRBV6-2 or TRBV6-3 with TRBJ2-7; 8 bases map to TRBD2. Trimming removed 7 bases from V and 6 bases from J; junction bases left unmatched: 17. This CDR3 contains 16 residues. CDR1 is MNHEY and CDR2 is SVGEGT in the germline V gene. The CDR3 nucleotides read TGTGCCAGCAATAACCGAGGGACTAGAGGGAGGCTCGAGCAGTACTTC. Amino acid sequence: CASNNRGTRGRLEQYF.